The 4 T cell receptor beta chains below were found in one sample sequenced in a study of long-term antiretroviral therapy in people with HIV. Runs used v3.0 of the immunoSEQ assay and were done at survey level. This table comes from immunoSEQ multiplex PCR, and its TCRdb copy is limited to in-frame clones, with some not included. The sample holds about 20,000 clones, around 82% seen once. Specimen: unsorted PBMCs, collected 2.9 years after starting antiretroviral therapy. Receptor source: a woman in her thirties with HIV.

This CDR3 reads CAWSRKGSNQPQHF. DNA of the CDR3: TGTGCCTGGAGTAGAAAGGGCAGCAATCAGCCCCAGCATTTT. This sequence joins TRBV30 and TRBJ1-5; D gene uncertain. CDR1 and CDR2 from the germline V gene are GTSNPN and SVGIG (reference sequence). This CDR3 has 14 amino acids. V dropped 2 bases and J dropped 1 base, with 9 bases sitting between them.

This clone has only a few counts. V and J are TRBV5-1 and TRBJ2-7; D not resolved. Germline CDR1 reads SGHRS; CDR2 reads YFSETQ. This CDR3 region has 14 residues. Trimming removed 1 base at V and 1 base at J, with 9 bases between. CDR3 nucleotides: TGCGCCAGCAGCTTGACAGCCAATTCCTACGAGCAGTACTTC. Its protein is CASSLTANSYEQYF.

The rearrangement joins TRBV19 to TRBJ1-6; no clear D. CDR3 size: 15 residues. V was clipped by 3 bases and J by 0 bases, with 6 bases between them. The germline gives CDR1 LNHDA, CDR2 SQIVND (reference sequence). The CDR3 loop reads CASSIQSSYNSPLHF. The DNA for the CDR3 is TGTGCCAGTAGTATCCAGAGCTCCTATAATTCACCCCTCCACTTT.

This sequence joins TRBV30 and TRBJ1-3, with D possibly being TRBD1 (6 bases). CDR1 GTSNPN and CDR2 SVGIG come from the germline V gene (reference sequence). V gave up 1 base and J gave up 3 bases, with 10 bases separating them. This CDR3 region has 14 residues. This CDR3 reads CAWSEGGGGNTIYF. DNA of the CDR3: TGTGCCTGGAGTGAAGGGGGTGGTGGAAACACCATATATTTT.